The T cell receptor (beta chain) described here comes from a study of blood T cells in healthy people across ages. It was with a sample-barcoded 5' primer and a J-beta primer mix that a second PCR of roughly 6 to 12 cycles was run. One entry per CDR3 protein results from TCRdb running MiXCR on the 5' RACE reads. The sample gives hundreds of thousands of distinct CDR3 sequences, 40% to 45% of which show up once; about 30% is in the top ten. The CDR3 is 13 amino acids. From germline, CDR1 is SQVTM and CDR2 ANQGSEA. The ends lost 4 bases at V and 4 bases at J; junction bases unmatched: 5. The sequencing input was blood. This chain joins TRBV29-1 and TRBJ1-2; 8 bases are a match to TRBD1. The sequence was obtained from a man older than 75 in good health. In DNA form, the CDR3 reads TGCAGCGTTGGATCAGGGGGCTCCTATGGCTACACCTTC. Amino acids: CSVGSGGSYGYTF.